This entry lists 5 T cell receptor beta chains sequenced from one sample in a study of tumor-infiltrating lymphocytes in primary liver carcinoma. Both blood RNA, taken from unsorted whole blood, and germline DNA were extracted. Researchers generated TCR beta cDNA from about 460 ng of total RNA, relying on a constant-region primer. Investigators got TCR beta libraries out of three nested multiplex PCR rounds, done with slightly modified ARM-PCR. Use of TRBV1-TRBV30 forward primers with a C-beta reverse primer characterized the first two PCR rounds, which lasted ten to eleven cycles each. TCRdb reprocessed the multiplex PCR reads via MiXCR and lists one record per CDR3 protein. The repertoire includes over 250,000 distinct CDR3 sequences, more than 55% of them detected once, and over 15% sits in the top ten. Sequenced material: peripheral blood. The receptors derive from a woman aged 25 to 45 with primary liver carcinoma and hepatitis B virus infection.

The chain has TRBV7-9 and TRBJ2-7, with D possibly called TRBD1 or TRBD2 (5 bases each). The CDR3 runs 14 residues. Germline values: CDR1 SEHNR, CDR2 FQNEAQ (reference sequence). Trimming pared 5 bases from V and 3 bases from J, leaving 14 bases between. For the CDR3, the DNA is TGTGCCAGCAGCCGCCGGGACCCCCACTACGAGCAGTACTTC. Translated: CASSRRDPHYEQYF.

This clonotype occurred a few times. J is TRBJ2-3 and V is TRBV12-3 or TRBV12-4; no clear D gene. Trimming took off 8 bases at V and 7 bases at J, with 13 bases between the two ends. The CDR3 runs to 12 residues. The CDR3 region is CASSLTHNTQYF. The CDR3 nucleotides read TGTGCCAGCTCTTTAACACACAATACGCAGTATTTT.

The rearrangement uses TRBV6-2 or TRBV6-3 and TRBJ2-5; D is perhaps TRBD1 or TRBD2 (6 bases each). The CDR3 contains 16 residues. V was pared by 0 bases and J by 5 bases, with 16 bases between. Germline V gene sequence: CDR1 MNHEY, CDR2 SVGEGT. Here the CDR3 reads CASSYSLIRGGETQYF. CDR3 DNA sequence: TGTGCCAGCAGTTACTCCCTGATTCGAGGGGGGGAGACCCAGTACTTC.

Concerning this clonotype itself: At one boundary the junction diverges from the germline segment, which might be a read error. The chain's CDR3 is CASSLRRGGNCGYTF. In DNA, the CDR3 is TGTGCCAGCAGCTTAAGAAGAGGGGGTAACTGTGGCTACACCTTC. The rearrangement uses TRBV11-2 and TRBJ1-2; D is perhaps TRBD1 (6 bases). This CDR3 region has 15 residues. CDR1 is SGHAT, CDR2 FQNNGV, per germline.

The genes are TRBV6-1 and TRBJ1-1; 8 bases are shared with TRBD1. CDR3 size: 16 residues. Germline V gene data show CDR1 as MNHNS and CDR2 as SASEGT. The V and J ends lost 10 bases and 4 bases, in that order; junction bases with no gene match: 17. CDR3 sequence: CANRDRGAVPPTEAFF. The DNA of the CDR3 is TGTGCCAACAGAGACAGGGGCGCTGTCCCTCCCACTGAAGCTTTCTTT.